One and the same sample provided the 2 T cell receptor beta chains below, sequenced in a study of CD8 T cells in Susac syndrome (dated by TCRdb to between 2018 and 2021). Libraries were made using the immunoSEQ multiplex PCR assay. RNA was extracted using the RNeasy kit, and roughly 0.5 to 1 ug of the RNA was reverse transcribed with random hexamers. Clones were called with MiXCR by TCRdb after fastp trimmed the public reads at Q25, and only in-frame beta chains were retained. Under each unique CDR3 protein, matching rows form one entry showing the most common genes and DNA. This sample comprises approximately 120,000 distinct CDR3 sequences, around 94% of them detected only once. The ten largest clones capture approximately 0.22% of the sample. The specimen was CD8+ T cells from PBMCs. These receptor sequences come from a human donor with Susac syndrome.

V usage is TRBV27 and J usage is TRBJ2-1; 7 bases match TRBD2. CDR1 is MNHEY and CDR2 is SMNVEV in the germline V gene (reference sequence). The V and J ends lost 5 bases and 4 bases, in that order; junction bases with no gene match: 8. This CDR3 is built from 15 residues. CDR3 bases: TGTGCCAGCAGTCCGAGCGGGACTTTGTACAATGAGCAGTTCTTC. This encodes CASSPSGTLYNEQFF.

The chain carries TRBV3-1 and TRBJ1-2, with a possible D match to TRBD1 (6 bases). The CDR3 contains 16 residues. The germline CDR1 and CDR2 sequences are LGHDT and YNNKEL (reference sequence). Trimming stripped 0 bases from V and 2 bases from J, with 13 bases between. The CDR3 reads CASSQDRAGANYGYTF. The CDR3 DNA is TGTGCCAGCAGCCAAGATCGGGCAGGGGCGAACTATGGCTACACCTTC.